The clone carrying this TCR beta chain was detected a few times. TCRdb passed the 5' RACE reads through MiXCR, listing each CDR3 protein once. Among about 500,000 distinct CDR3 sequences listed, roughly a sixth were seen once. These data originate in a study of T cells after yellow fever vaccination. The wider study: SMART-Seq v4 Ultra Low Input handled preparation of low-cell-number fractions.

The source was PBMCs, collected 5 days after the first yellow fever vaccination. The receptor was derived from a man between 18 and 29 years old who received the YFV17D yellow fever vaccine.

The CDR3 DNA follows: TGTGCCATCAGTGAGTCGGGGGTAGAAGCTTTCTTT. Its translation is CAISESGVEAFF. The J gene is TRBJ1-1, the V gene TRBV10-3, with a possible D match to TRBD1 (5 bases). V was shortened by 0 bases and J by 8 bases, with 7 bases between the two germline ends. The CDR3 is made up of 12 amino acids. Germline V CDR1 and CDR2: ENHRY, SYGVKD.